This T cell receptor (beta chain) is from a study of blood T cells in healthy people across ages. This clonotype has just a few counts. Primed by a sample-barcoded 5' primer and a J-beta primer mix, a second PCR proceeded for roughly 6 to 12 cycles. TCRdb analysed the 5' RACE reads with MiXCR anew, one entry per CDR3 protein. The sample lists over 1,300,000 distinct CDR3 sequences; around 59% were seen once. The germline V gene encodes CDR1 SQVTM and CDR2 ANQGSEA. Trimming removed 3 bases from V and 10 bases from J; junction bases left unmatched: 12. This CDR3 has 14 residues. The origin of this receptor is a man aged 18 to 29 in good health. Sequencing was done on a sample of blood. The chain combines TRBV29-1 with TRBJ2-1; TRBD2 aligns across 7 bases. The CDR3 nucleotides are TGCAGCGTTGAGTGGGGGGAAGCGGGAATCGAGCAGTTCTTC. The encoded protein is CSVEWGEAGIEQFF.